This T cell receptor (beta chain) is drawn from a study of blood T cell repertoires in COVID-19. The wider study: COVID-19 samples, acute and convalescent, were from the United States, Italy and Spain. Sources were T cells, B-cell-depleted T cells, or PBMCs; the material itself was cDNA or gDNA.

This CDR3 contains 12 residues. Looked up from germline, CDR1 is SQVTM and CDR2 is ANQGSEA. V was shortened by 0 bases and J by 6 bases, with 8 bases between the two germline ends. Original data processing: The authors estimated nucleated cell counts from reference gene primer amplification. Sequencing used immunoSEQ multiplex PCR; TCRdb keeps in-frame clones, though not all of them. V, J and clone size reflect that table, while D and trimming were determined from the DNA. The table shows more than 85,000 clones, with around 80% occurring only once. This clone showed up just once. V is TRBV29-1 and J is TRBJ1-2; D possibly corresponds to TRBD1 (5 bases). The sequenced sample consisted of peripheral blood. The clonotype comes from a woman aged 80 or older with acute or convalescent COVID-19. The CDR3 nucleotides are TGCAGCGTTGAAGATCGGGGGGATGGCTACACCTTC. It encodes CSVEDRGDGYTF.